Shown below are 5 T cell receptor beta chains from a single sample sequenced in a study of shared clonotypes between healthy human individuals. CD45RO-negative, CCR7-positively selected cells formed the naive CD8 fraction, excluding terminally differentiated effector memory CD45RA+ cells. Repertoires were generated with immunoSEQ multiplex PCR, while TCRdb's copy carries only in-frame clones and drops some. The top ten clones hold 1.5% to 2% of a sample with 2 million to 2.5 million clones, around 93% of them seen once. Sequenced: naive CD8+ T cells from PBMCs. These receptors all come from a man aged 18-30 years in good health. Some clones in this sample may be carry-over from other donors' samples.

The CDR3 loop reads CSVGVDTQYF. DNA for the CDR3: TGCAGCGTTGGGGTAGATACGCAGTATTTT. The chain recombines TRBV29-1 with TRBJ2-3, with unresolved D. Germline CDR1 reads SQVTM; CDR2 reads ANQGSEA. Trimming removed 4 bases at V and 5 bases at J, with 4 bases between. The CDR3 spans 10 residues.

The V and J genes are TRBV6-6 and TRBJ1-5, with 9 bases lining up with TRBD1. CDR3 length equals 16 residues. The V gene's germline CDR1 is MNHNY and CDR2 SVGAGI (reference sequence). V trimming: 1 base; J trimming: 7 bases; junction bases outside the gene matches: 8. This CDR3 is CASSYLLDRGYQPQHF. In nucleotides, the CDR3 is TGTGCCAGCAGTTACTTACTGGACAGGGGATACCAGCCCCAGCATTTT.

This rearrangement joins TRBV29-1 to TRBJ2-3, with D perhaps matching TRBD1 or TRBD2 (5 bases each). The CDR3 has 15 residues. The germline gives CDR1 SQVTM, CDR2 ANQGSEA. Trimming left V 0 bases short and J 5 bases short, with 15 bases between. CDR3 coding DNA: TGCAGCGTTGAAGATCCGGGGCCCCTGGGAGATACGCAGTATTTT. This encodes CSVEDPGPLGDTQYF.

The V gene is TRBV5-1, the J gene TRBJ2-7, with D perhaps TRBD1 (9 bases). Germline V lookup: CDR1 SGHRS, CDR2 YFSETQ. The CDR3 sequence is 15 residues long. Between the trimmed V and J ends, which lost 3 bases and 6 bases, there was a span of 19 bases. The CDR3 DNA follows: TGCGCCAGCAGCTCCTCGGGGGGGACAGGGCGCGAGCAGTACTTC. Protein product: CASSSSGGTGREQYF.

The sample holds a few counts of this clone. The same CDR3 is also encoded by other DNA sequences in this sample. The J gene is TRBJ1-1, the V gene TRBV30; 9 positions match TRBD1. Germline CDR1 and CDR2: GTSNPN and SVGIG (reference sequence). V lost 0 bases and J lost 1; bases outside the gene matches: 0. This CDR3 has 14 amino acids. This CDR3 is CAWSVTGGNTEAFF. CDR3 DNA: TGTGCCTGGAGTGTGACAGGGGGGAACACTGAAGCTTTCTTT.